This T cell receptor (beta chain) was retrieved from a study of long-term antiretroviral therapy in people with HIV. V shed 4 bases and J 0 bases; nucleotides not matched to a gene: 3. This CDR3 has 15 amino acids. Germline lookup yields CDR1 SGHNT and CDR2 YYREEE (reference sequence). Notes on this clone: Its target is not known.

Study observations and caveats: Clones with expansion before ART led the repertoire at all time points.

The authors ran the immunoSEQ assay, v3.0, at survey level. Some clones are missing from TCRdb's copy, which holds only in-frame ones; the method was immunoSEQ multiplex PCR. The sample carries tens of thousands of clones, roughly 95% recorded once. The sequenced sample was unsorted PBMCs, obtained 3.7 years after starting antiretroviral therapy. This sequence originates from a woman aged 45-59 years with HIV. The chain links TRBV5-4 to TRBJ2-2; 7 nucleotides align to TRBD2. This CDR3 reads CASSQAGTNTGELFF. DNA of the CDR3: TGTGCCAGCAGCCAAGCGGGGACGAACACCGGGGAGCTGTTTTTT.